This record looks at one T cell receptor (beta chain) sequence and its context. Its target is not known. Profiling relied on immunoSEQ multiplex PCR, and the TCRdb table lists in-frame clones only, not all of them. This table has some 78,000 clones, around 91% appearing once. The sample comes from a study of OX40 agonist ivuxolimab in advanced cancers. Background on the study: Patients treated during dose escalation were battling hepatocellular carcinoma, melanoma, renal cell or head and neck cancer. One hepatocellular carcinoma and two cutaneous melanoma patients partially responded.

General observations from the study: Some patients without response likewise showed low normalized clonal expansion. Averaging showed that CD8+ T cells had more expanded clones than CD4+ did.

The V end lost 3 bases, the J end lost 7 bases, and 16 bases lay between the germline ends. The CDR3 loop spans 15 amino acids. Per the germline V gene, CDR1 is LNHNV and CDR2 is YYDKDF (reference sequence). The chain couples TRBV15 to TRBJ2-1; a possible D gene is TRBD2 (5 bases). The material sequenced was CD4+ or CD8+ T cells sorted from blood, taken in a trial of the OX40 agonist ivuxolimab. The clonotype originates from an adult with an advanced solid tumor such as melanoma, head and neck, liver or kidney cancer. CDR3 protein: CATSSPTPRGNEQFF. The CDR3 DNA sequence: TGTGCCACCAGCAGCCCCACGCCCAGAGGGAATGAGCAGTTCTTC.